A selection of T cell receptor beta chains follows, all from one sample in a study of T cell responses to AZD1222 COVID-19 vaccine. Profiling relied on immunoSEQ multiplex PCR, and the TCRdb table lists in-frame clones only, not all of them. This table has about 130,000 clones, about 87% appearing once. Source: peripheral blood, taken on day 0 of AZD1222 vaccination. The source is an adult in good health. Each CDR3 is given with its conserved first and last residue. Fields, in order: V gene, J gene, clone size, D gene, CDR3 DNA, CDR3 protein. The D gene is left open where the match is weak. Size values are once, few and many counts, or a class for expanded clones, and some rows have none.

TRBV5-4,TRBJ1-1,once,TRBD1,TGTGCCAGCAGAAGGGACAGGGAGAGCACTGAAGCTTTCTTT,CASRRDRESTEAFF
TRBV11-3,TRBJ2-1,once,TRBD2,TGTGCCAGCAGCCCTAGCGGACCCCACTACAATGAGCAGTTCTTC,CASSPSGPHYNEQFF
TRBV19,TRBJ2-7,.,.,TGTGCCAGTAGTATACGACCTCTATACGAGCAGTACTTC,CASSIRPLYEQYF
TRBV6-5,TRBJ1-2,.,.,TGTGCCAGCATGGGGGGCGTCTATGGCTACACCTTC,CASMGGVYGYTF
TRBV5-6,TRBJ1-1,.,.,TGTGCCAGCAGCTTGCTTGACACTGAAGCTTTCTTT,CASSLLDTEAFF
TRBV6-4,TRBJ2-3,.,.,TGTGCCACCATCGGGGGGCCCACAGATACGCAGTATTTT,CATIGGPTDTQYF
TRBV28,TRBJ2-7,.,.,TGTGCCAGCAGTTCTTGGGAGCAGTACTTC,CASSSWEQYF
TRBV4-2,TRBJ2-1,once,.,TGTGCCAGCAGCCAAGATGGTGGGAGTTACAATGAGCAGTTCTTC,CASSQDGGSYNEQFF
TRBV19,TRBJ2-1,.,TRBD2,TGTGCCAGTAGCGAGCTAGCGGGAGGTGGCAATGAGCAGTTCTTC,CASSELAGGGNEQFF
TRBV5-1,TRBJ2-5,.,.,TGCGCCAGCAGCTTGGACTTTGGAGGTCAGACCCAGTACTTC,CASSLDFGGQTQYF
TRBV20-1,TRBJ2-6,.,.,TGCAGTGCTAGTAGACATATAGGGACAATCTTCTCTGGGGCCAACGTCCTGACTTTC,CSASRHIGTIFSGANVLTF
TRBV7-6,TRBJ2-1,.,.,TGTGCCAGCAGCTTATGGGGTCCAAATGAGCAGTTCTTC,CASSLWGPNEQFF
TRBV15,TRBJ1-3,.,.,TGTGCCACCAGCGTGGACTTGGGGCGTGGAAACACCATATATTTT,CATSVDLGRGNTIYF
TRBV12-3/TRBV12-4,TRBJ1-1,.,.,TGTGCCAGCAGGAAGGGGACTGAAGCTTTCTTT,CASRKGTEAFF
TRBV13,TRBJ1-5,few,.,TGTGCCAGCAGCTTAGGGGTTCATAGCAATCAGCCCCAGCATTTT,CASSLGVHSNQPQHF
TRBV13,TRBJ1-6,.,.,TGTGCCAGCAGCGGAGGCAGGGGTTCCCCCGTCCACTTT,CASSGGRGSPVHF
TRBV7-9,TRBJ2-1,.,.,TGTGCCAGCGCAACCACCGGGGCAGGGCATGAGCAGTTCTTC,CASATTGAGHEQFF
TRBV28,TRBJ2-5,.,TRBD2,TGTGCCAGCAGATTTAAGCGGGAGAAGGGCGGGGAGACCCAGTACTTC,CASRFKREKGGETQYF
TRBV7-3,TRBJ2-3,.,.,TGTGCCAGCAGCTTCGGCACAGATACGCAGTATTTT,CASSFGTDTQYF
TRBV6-2/TRBV6-3,TRBJ2-4,.,.,TGTGCCAGCAGTTACTCTCTAGCCAAAAACATTCAGTACTTC,CASSYSLAKNIQYF
TRBV5-1,TRBJ1-4,.,TRBD1,TGCGCCAGCAGCTCGGACAGGGGGCCGAGGGGACTGTTTTTT,CASSSDRGPRGLFF
TRBV6-2/TRBV6-3,TRBJ2-5,few,.,TGTGCCAGCAGTTACGCAACCACCCTCGACTTC,CASSYATTLDF
TRBV6-5,TRBJ2-5,few,.,TGTGCCAGCAGGGCGGGCCAAGAGACCCAGTACTTC,CASRAGQETQYF
TRBV28,TRBJ2-3,.,.,TGTGCCAGCAGTTTGGAGGGGATCACAGATACGCAGTATTTT,CASSLEGITDTQYF
TRBV15,TRBJ1-4,.,.,TGTGCCACCAGCAGAGATTCAAGTGCAACTAATGAAAAACTGTTTTTT,CATSRDSSATNEKLFF
TRBV27,TRBJ2-2,.,.,TGTGCCAGCAGTATACTCGAAGACATCCGAGAAACAGGGCAGCTGTTTTTT,CASSILEDIRETGQLFF
TRBV29-1,TRBJ2-7,.,TRBD2,TGCAGCGTTGAAGGGACTAGCGGGATAAGGGACGAGCAGTACTTC,CSVEGTSGIRDEQYF
TRBV7-9,TRBJ2-7,.,.,TGTGCCAGCAGCTCGATGAATGAGTACGAGCAGTACTTC,CASSSMNEYEQYF
TRBV6-6,TRBJ2-7,.,.,TGTGCCAGCAGTTACTCGTTTCCGGACTCCTACGAGCAGTACTTC,CASSYSFPDSYEQYF
TRBV5-1,TRBJ2-6,.,TRBD1,TGCGCCAGCAGCTCGGGACAGGGGGCTGGAAGCTCTGGGGCCAACGTCCTGACTTTC,CASSSGQGAGSSGANVLTF
TRBV30,TRBJ1-6,.,.,TGTGCCTGGAGCCCAAAACGGGGATTTAATTCACCCCTCCACTTT,CAWSPKRGFNSPLHF
TRBV19,TRBJ1-3,few,.,TGTGCCAGTAAGATCAGGCTCACTGGAAACACCATATATTTT,CASKIRLTGNTIYF
TRBV15,TRBJ2-1,.,TRBD2,TGTGCCACCAGCAGCGGGACTAGCGGCTACAATGAGCAGTTCTTC,CATSSGTSGYNEQFF
TRBV18,TRBJ2-1,.,TRBD2,TGTGCCAGCTCACCACCGGGACTAGCGGGAGCATTATCTGAGCAGTTCTTC,CASSPPGLAGALSEQFF
TRBV5-1,TRBJ2-7,.,.,TGCGCCAGCAGCTCAGGGGCTACAACCTCCTACGAGCAGTACTTC,CASSSGATTSYEQYF
TRBV27,TRBJ2-1,.,TRBD2,TGTGCCAGCAATCTAGCGGGAGGGCCTAACAATGAGCAGTTCTTC,CASNLAGGPNNEQFF
TRBV5-1,TRBJ2-7,once,TRBD1,TGCGCCAGCAGCCCCGGGACAGCTGAAAGCGAGCAGTACTTC,CASSPGTAESEQYF
TRBV10-3,TRBJ2-3,once,.,TGTGCCATCAGTGAAGGAGTTCCAGATACGCAGTATTTT,CAISEGVPDTQYF
TRBV9,TRBJ2-7,.,TRBD2,TGTGCCAGCAGCTTCGGGGGACTAGCGTCCTACGAGCAGTACTTC,CASSFGGLASYEQYF
TRBV20-1,TRBJ1-2,.,TRBD1,TGCAGTGCTAGTCCCGCACAGGGGGTTAACTATGGCTACACCTTC,CSASPAQGVNYGYTF
TRBV3-1/TRBV3-2,TRBJ2-7,.,.,TGTGCCAGCAGCCAAGGCGAAGGGGGCTACGAGCAGTACTTC,CASSQGEGGYEQYF
TRBV2,TRBJ1-1,.,TRBD1,TGTGCCAGCAGTGGGGACAGGAACACTGAAGCTTTCTTT,CASSGDRNTEAFF
TRBV11-2,TRBJ2-2,.,.,TGTGCCAGCAGCCGTGATACAGGGATCTACGGGGAGCTGTTTTTT,CASSRDTGIYGELFF
TRBV5-1,TRBJ2-1,.,TRBD1,TGCGCCAGCAGCTTAGGACAGGGGGCCCACAATGAGCAGTTCTTC,CASSLGQGAHNEQFF
TRBV7-9,TRBJ2-3,.,.,TGTGCCAGCAGCTTAAGGGGGGGCGGACGCACAGATACGCAGTATTTT,CASSLRGGGRTDTQYF
TRBV6-5,TRBJ1-2,once,.,TGTGCCAGCAGTTATCTTGGGGCAGGGTCGATGGGAGGCTACACCTTC,CASSYLGAGSMGGYTF
TRBV7-2,TRBJ2-7,.,.,TGTGCCAGCAGCCCCCCAGGGGCGTGGAAATCCTACGAGCAGTACTTC,CASSPPGAWKSYEQYF
TRBV5-1,TRBJ1-6,.,TRBD1,TGCGCCAGCAGCTACGACAGGGTCGGAAATTCACCCCTCCACTTT,CASSYDRVGNSPLHF
TRBV7-9,TRBJ2-3,.,TRBD1,TGTGCCAGCAGCTTAGTGGCAGGGGGACATATGCAGTATTTT,CASSLVAGGHMQYF
TRBV5-4,TRBJ2-2,.,.,TGTGCCAGCAGCTTGGGGGGCCCGGACACCGGGGAGCTGTTTTTT,CASSLGGPDTGELFF
TRBV2,TRBJ2-4,.,.,TGTGCCAGCAGTCCGGCACCCGGGCTACTAGCCAAAAACATTCAGTACTTC,CASSPAPGLLAKNIQYF
TRBV29-1,TRBJ2-1,.,TRBD2,TGCAGCGCCGAGGGGCGGGGGGGCCGAAACTCCTACAATGAGCAGTTCTTC,CSAEGRGGRNSYNEQFF
TRBV28,TRBJ2-7,many,.,TGTGCCAGCAGTTTCGGCTACTACGAGCAGTACTTC,CASSFGYYEQYF
TRBV19,TRBJ2-1,.,TRBD2,TGTGCCAGTAGTATGAGCGGGAGTAGAAATGAGCAGTTCTTC,CASSMSGSRNEQFF
TRBV19,TRBJ1-1,.,TRBD1,TGTGCCAACGACAGGGGAATCACTGAAGCTTTCTTT,CANDRGITEAFF
TRBV2,TRBJ2-7,.,.,TGTGCCAGCAGTGACCGAACCTACGAGCAGTACTTC,CASSDRTYEQYF
TRBV5-4,TRBJ1-2,.,TRBD1,TGTGCCAGCAGCACCCCGGGACAGGGCTCTAGGGGCTACACCTTC,CASSTPGQGSRGYTF
TRBV5-1,TRBJ2-1,.,TRBD1,TGCGCCAGCACCCTGGGGGACAGGGTCCTGGGGGATGAGCAGTTCTTC,CASTLGDRVLGDEQFF
TRBV14,TRBJ1-5,.,.,TGTGCCAGCAGCCCCGCCGGGCTAGGACAGCCCCAGCATTTT,CASSPAGLGQPQHF